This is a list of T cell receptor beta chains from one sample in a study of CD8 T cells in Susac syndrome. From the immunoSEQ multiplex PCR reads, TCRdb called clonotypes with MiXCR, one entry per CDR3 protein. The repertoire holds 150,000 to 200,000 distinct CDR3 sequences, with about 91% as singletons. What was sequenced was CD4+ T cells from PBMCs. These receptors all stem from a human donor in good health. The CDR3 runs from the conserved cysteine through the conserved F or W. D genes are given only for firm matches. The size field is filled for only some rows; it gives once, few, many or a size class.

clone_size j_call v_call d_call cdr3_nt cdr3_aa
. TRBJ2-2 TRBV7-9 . TGTGCCAGCAGCTTAGGAGAAACCGGGGAGCTGTTTTTT CASSLGETGELFF
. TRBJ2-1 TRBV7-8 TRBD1 TGTGCCAGCAGCTCCCGGACAGGGGGTTACAATGAGCAGTTCTTC CASSSRTGGYNEQFF
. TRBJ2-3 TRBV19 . TGTGCCAGTAGTATAAGCGGGAGCACAGATACGCAGTATTTT CASSISGSTDTQYF
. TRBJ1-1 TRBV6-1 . TGTGCCAGCAGTGAAGGGTCCGGGGTAAGGGGGGAAGCTTTCTTT CASSEGSGVRGEAFF
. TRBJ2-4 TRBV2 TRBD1 TGTGCCAGCAGTGAAGCGCTTTCGGGACAGTACATCAAAAACATTCAGTACTTC CASSEALSGQYIKNIQYF
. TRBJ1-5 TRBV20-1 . TGCAGTGCTAGAGATCGGTACAGGACCTATCAGCCCCAGCATTTT CSARDRYRTYQPQHF
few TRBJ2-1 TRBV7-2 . TGTGCCAGCAGCTTAGCGCGAGGGGCGAGTGAGCAGTTCTTC CASSLARGASEQFF
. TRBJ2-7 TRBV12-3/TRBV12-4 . TGTGCCAGCAGTTTAGGGGGGACAATCTACGAGCAGTACTTC CASSLGGTIYEQYF
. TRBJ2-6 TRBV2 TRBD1 TGTGCCAGCAGTAAGGACAGGGTGGCTGGGGCCAACGTCCTGACTTTC CASSKDRVAGANVLTF
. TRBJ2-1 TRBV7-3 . TGTGCCAGCAGCTTAGGCAGGTTGGGCGGCAATGAGCAGTTCTTC CASSLGRLGGNEQFF
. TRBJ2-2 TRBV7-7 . TGTGCCAGCAGCTTATTTCAGACCGGGGAGCTGTTTTTT CASSLFQTGELFF
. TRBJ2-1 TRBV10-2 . TGCGCCGGCAAGACTAGATCTGAGCAGTTCTTC CAGKTRSEQFF
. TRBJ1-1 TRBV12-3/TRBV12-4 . TGTGCCAGCAGTTTCCCGGGTTCACGGGGTACTGAAGCTTTCTTT CASSFPGSRGTEAFF
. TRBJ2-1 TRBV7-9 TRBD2 TGTGCCAGCAGCCAAGCGGGGGGGCCTATCAATGAGCAGTTCTTC CASSQAGGPINEQFF
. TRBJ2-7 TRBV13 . TGTGCCAGCAGCTTATTGCTGGGGGCGAGGGAGCAGTACTTC CASSLLLGAREQYF